What follows are 3 T cell receptor beta chains derived from one specimen sequenced in a study of regulatory and conventional T cells in breast cancer. TCRdb re-derived calls from the PCR reads in MiXCR, one entry per CDR3 protein. The sample gives about 16,000 distinct CDR3 sequences, approximately 32% of which show up once; around 1.5% is in the top ten. The sequenced sample was conventional T cells from blood. Every receptor here comes from a female donor in good health.

The rearrangement links TRBV7-3 to TRBJ2-1; the match to TRBD1 covers 8 bases. This CDR3 is built from 14 residues. The germline V gene encodes CDR1 SGHTA and CDR2 FQGTGA. V lost 5 bases to trimming and J lost 7 bases; unmatched junction nucleotides: 7. In DNA form, the CDR3 reads TGTGCCAGCAGCCTAAACAGGGGGACTAATGAGCAGTTCTTC. Its protein product is CASSLNRGTNEQFF.

This clonotype was counted only a few times. V gene TRBV7-9 combines with J gene TRBJ1-1; 7 nucleotides match TRBD1. There are 17 residues in the CDR3. V shed 3 bases and J 8 bases; nucleotides not matched to a gene: 18. Germline CDR1 and CDR2: SEHNR and FQNEAQ (reference sequence). This CDR3 reads CASSLAGATGIYLEAFF. DNA of the CDR3: TGTGCCAGCAGCTTGGCCGGCGCGACAGGGATATATTTAGAAGCTTTCTTT.

This clonotype is medium-sized in the sample. V and J are TRBV30 and TRBJ2-3; the D gene could be TRBD1 or TRBD2 (5 bases each). This CDR3 contains 14 residues. Germline CDR1 is GTSNPN and CDR2 is SVGIG (reference sequence). Trimming took 7 bases from V and 1 from J, leaving 15 bases between them. CDR3 region: CASSGGSGTDTQYF. The CDR3, as DNA: TGTGCCTCAAGTGGGGGATCCGGCACAGATACGCAGTATTTT.